The present T cell receptor beta chain was sequenced within a study of CXCR3-negative and CXCR3-positive naive CD8 T cells (dated by TCRdb to between 2018 and 2021). About the full investigation: In total, some 140 million TRB reads were obtained, or roughly 1.5 +/- 0.3 million reads per library. The diversity and physicochemical repertoire analyses included fewer than twelve donors pooled from two independent experiments. Naive subsets from about five donors and memory cells from 3 donors were included in the TRBV-TRBJ cluster analysis. Broader findings and caveats from the paper: Repertoire diversity was comparably high in both naive subsets but much lower in memory CD8+ T cells. Similar TRBV-TRBJ usage was shown by naive CXCR3-negative and CXCR3-positive cells from the same donor, whereas distinct patterns were shown by memory cells. TRB CDR3s from CXCR3-positive naive cells showed higher hydrophobicity (lower Kidera factor 4), lower energy, and higher strength and volume indices than CXCR3-negative naive cells. Because surface CD5, which is linked to self-reactivity in mice, was comparable between the naive subsets, TCR interaction strength was also inferred from TRB CDR3 physicochemical properties. Freshly isolated PBMCs were used for most assays because CXCR3 expression partially decreased after cryopreservation.

The germline V gene encodes CDR1 LGHDT and CDR2 YNNKEL (reference sequence). The CDR3, from cysteine to phenylalanine, totals 13 residues. The DNA is unrecorded. Concerning this clonotype: The antigen this receptor binds is unknown.

For every CD8+ T cell subset, 300,000 cells were flow-sorted straight into RLT lysis buffer, and each subset was sorted in triplicate. Naive CD8+ T cells were defined stringently as CD45RO-CCR7+CD27+CD95- to exclude memory contaminants. Peripheral blood mononuclear cells were isolated from buffy coats by standard density gradient centrifugation. A FACSAria III was used to flow-sort naive CXCR3-negative and CXCR3-positive CD8+ T cells. Total RNA was extracted from sorted cells using an RNeasy Mini Kit. The sample was run on a NextSeq 550. The Human TCR Profiling Kit (MiLaboratory) was used to prepare UMI-labeled 5' RACE TRB cDNA libraries. cDNA synthesis used the entire amount of extracted RNA, and PCR amplification then used the entire amount of cDNA produced. Libraries were prepared in parallel with an identical number of PCR cycles. Turning to the authors' computational methods: MIGEC and MiXCR extracted about 50,000 +/- 10,000 unique UMI-labeled TRB cDNA molecules per library, requiring at least two reads per UMI. On average, about 40,000 +/- 10,000 functional in-frame TRB CDR3 nucleotide clonotypes lacking stop codons were found per library. Diversity metrics, including normalized Shannon-Wiener and Chao1, were computed in VDJtools after downsampling to 5000 UMI-labeled TRB molecules per sample. For the central five CDR3 residues, VDJtools calculated physicochemical properties weighted by clonotype size, namely interaction energy, strength, volume and Kidera factor 4. After reprocessing by TCRdb, each CDR3 protein sequence is one entry, and no DNA is given. The V and J calls shown here were made by TCRdb, not taken from the authors' results. This sample's table has entries for 90,000 to 95,000 distinct CDR3 sequences. Of the sample, over 1.5% is held by the ten largest clones.

The chain links TRBV3-1 with TRBJ2-7. This TCR was sampled from a human donor in good health. Some clones in this sample may be carry-over from other donors' samples. Sequenced input: naive CXCR3- CD8+ T cells from blood. The cell subset or site label here, explained by the study, means: CD45RO-CCR7+CD27+CD95- naive CD8+ T cells lacking CXCR3 (TNR3-). The CDR3 loop reads CASRSGESYEQYF.